The present T cell receptor (beta chain) was sequenced within a study of cytomegalovirus exposure and HLA in healthy donors. The PCR used 60 Vbeta and 13 Jbeta primers. TCRdb's table, derived via immunoSEQ multiplex PCR, lists solely in-frame clones and lacks some. The sample consists of a few hundred thousand clones, more than 80% of them appearing once. With regard to this clone: No antigen is known for it.

This CDR3 region has 14 residues. Unmatched junction bases numbered 4, after V lost 1 base and J lost 7 bases. The V gene's germline CDR1 is SEHNR and CDR2 FQNEAQ (reference sequence). Overall study findings and caveats: One later analysis reportedly identified an Asian-associated ancestry cluster that showed fewer N-insertions than the approximately 700-donor mean.

The clonotype comes from a young man in good health and CMV-seronegative. The sample was PBMCs. V usage is TRBV7-9 and J usage is TRBJ2-7, with 10 bases that match TRBD1. In DNA, the CDR3 is TGTGCCAGCAGCTTAGGGACAGGGGGTGGGGAGCAGTACTTC. It is translated as CASSLGTGGGEQYF.